This T cell receptor beta chain was retrieved from a study of patients and donors after allogeneic stem cell transplantation. Trimming left V 11 bases short and J 4 bases short, with 14 bases between. Germline CDR1 and CDR2: SNHLY and FYNNEI. This CDR3 is 12 amino acids long. Via MiXCR, TCRdb re-called the RT-PCR reads, giving one row per CDR3 protein. Of some 60,000 distinct CDR3 sequences in the sample, about 14% are singletons; the top ten hold around a third. Material: blood, either unsorted or a sorted T cell fraction (not recorded which). This clonotype was sampled from a human donor who was either an allogeneic HSCT recipient or a stem cell or donor lymphocyte infusion donor (not recorded which). It is not recorded whose cells these are; they may come from a transplant donor. V and J are TRBV2 and TRBJ1-1, with D unresolved. For the CDR3, the DNA is TGTGCCCACGGTCCCCTGGGCACTGAAGCTTTCTTT. Its translation is CAHGPLGTEAFF.